Below, 27 T cell receptor beta chains from the same sample are listed, as sequenced in a study of circulating CD8 cells and anti-PD-1 response in melanoma. Live CD3+CD8+TCRalphabeta+ cells were sorted into four subsets by PD-1 and/or TIGIT. Using 15 ng of total RNA, TCR libraries were made with the QIAseq Immune Repertoire TCR panel. In TCRdb, the reads were re-called with MiXCR into one record per CDR3 protein. Of around 730 distinct CDR3 sequences in the sample, approximately 6.7% are singletons; the top ten hold over 25%. The sample in question was CD8+ T cells from PBMCs, obtained at baseline or after one month of anti-PD-1 therapy (not recorded which). The receptors here all came from a human donor with melanoma.

By sample fraction, this clonotype is medium-sized. A much larger clone differs from this one at a single base, so this may be a read error. The rearrangement links TRBV25-1 to TRBJ1-3; possible D gene TRBD1, 6 bases. This CDR3 has 16 residues. CDR1 and CDR2 (germline): MGHDK, SYGVNS. The CDR3 is CASSEGRGNSGKTIYF. In DNA form, the CDR3 reads TGTGCCAGCAGTGAGGGGAGGGGGAACTCTGGAAAGACCATATATTTT.

This clonotype is judged large (0.1 to 1%). The chain uses TRBV24-1 and TRBJ2-1, with 8 bases fitting TRBD2. With V trimmed by 0 bases and J by 7 bases, 4 bases remained unmatched. The CDR3 extends over 15 amino acids. Per germline, CDR1 KGHDR and CDR2 SFDVKD. CDR3 nucleotide sequence: TGTGCCACCAGTGATTTGATTAGCGGGATTAATGAGCAGTTCTTC. Translated, it gives CATSDLISGINEQFF.

This clonotype is labeled as large. The V call is TRBV13, the J call TRBJ1-2; unclear D gene. Trimming left V 0 bases short and J 4 bases short, with 3 bases between. Germline-derived CDR1 and CDR2 are PRHDT and FYEKMQ (reference sequence). The CDR3 is 12 residues long. The CDR3 sequence is CASSLGLYGYTF. Written as DNA, the CDR3 is TGTGCCAGCAGCTTAGGCCTCTATGGCTACACCTTC.

The chain uses TRBV25-1 and TRBJ2-7; 10 bases map to TRBD1. J lost 6 bases, V lost 2 bases, and 7 bases had no gene match. Germline CDR1 is MGHDK and CDR2 is SYGVNS. The CDR3 is 15 amino acids. CDR3 loop: CASSEARQGATEQYF. The CDR3 bases are TGTGCCAGCAGTGAAGCCCGACAGGGGGCGACCGAGCAGTACTTC.

About this clonotype: A single base separates this from a much larger clone, so it may be a read error. The V gene is TRBV11-2, the J gene TRBJ2-1; D not resolved. The CDR3 extends over 15 amino acids. V lost 5 bases to trimming and J lost 2 bases, with 13 bases between them. Per the germline V gene, CDR1 is SGHAT and CDR2 is FQNNGV. The CDR3 bases are TGTGCCAGCAGCCCCCTTTCCTACCCCTACAATGAGCAGTTCTTC. This translates into CASSPLSYPYNEQFF.

The J gene is TRBJ1-1, the V gene TRBV28; a weak D match, TRBD1 (5 bases). Germline V gene data show CDR1 as MDHEN and CDR2 as SYDVKM. This CDR3 is built from 14 residues. The V gene lost 7 bases and the J gene lost 6 bases, with 18 bases spanning the gap. This CDR3 is CASTLRGYYPEAFF. CDR3 in DNA: TGTGCCAGCACGCTTCGGGGGTACTACCCTGAAGCTTTCTTT.

This clonotype is judged large (0.1 to 1%). The chain combines TRBV28 with TRBJ2-7; D perhaps matches TRBD2 (6 bases). Trimming left V 11 bases short and J 1 base short, with 12 bases between. Germline lookup yields CDR1 MDHEN and CDR2 SYDVKM. This CDR3 has 12 residues. CDR3 bases: TGTGCCGTCGGGCGGGAATCCTACGAGCAGTACTTC. Translated, it gives CAVGRESYEQYF.

By its share, this clonotype is medium-sized. This chain uses TRBV12-3 or TRBV12-4 with TRBJ2-2; D possibly corresponds to TRBD2 (6 bases). The length of the CDR3 is 16 residues. The V end was cut by 8 bases, the J end by 0 bases, with 16 bases between. The CDR3 bases are TGTGCCAGCCGAAGTTGGGAGGACGCGAACACCGGGGAGCTGTTTTTT. It is translated as CASRSWEDANTGELFF.

This clonotype ranks as medium-sized (0.01 to 0.1%). The chain is built from TRBV25-1 and TRBJ1-2, with TRBD1 as a possible D gene (6 bases). The germline gives CDR1 MGHDK, CDR2 SYGVNS. V lost 6 bases and J 9 bases, leaving 17 bases between the germline ends. The length of the CDR3 is 13 residues. CDR3 amino acids: CASSATGSQSYTF. The CDR3 DNA reads as TGTGCCAGCAGCGCCACAGGGAGTCAGAGCTACACCTTC.

This clonotype was seen a handful of times. V usage is TRBV19 and J usage is TRBJ2-1, with no clear D. The CDR3 covers 14 residues. The germline V and J ends were trimmed by 8 bases and 9 bases, with 20 bases remaining between them. Germline V lookup: CDR1 LNHDA, CDR2 SQIVND (reference sequence). CDR3 in DNA: TGTGCCAGTTCGCCCTGGAAGGCAGGTTTTGAGCAGTTCTTC. Translated: CASSPWKAGFEQFF. Complete variable domain (other parts from reference TRBV19 and TRBJ2-1): DGGITQSPKYLFRKEGQNVTLSCEQNLNHDAMYWYRQDPGQGLRLIYYSQIVNDFQKGDIAEGYSVSREKKESFPLTVTSAQKNPTAFYLCASSPWKAGFEQFFGPGTRLTVL.

This clonotype is medium-sized by share. The chain employs TRBV18 and TRBJ2-5; 13 nucleotides line up with TRBD2. With V trimmed by 5 bases and J by 2 bases, 5 bases remained unmatched. The CDR3 runs to 16 residues. From germline, CDR1 is KGHSH and CDR2 LQKENI. The CDR3 DNA reads TGTGCCAGCTCAGAGGGACTAGCGGGGTATCAAGAGACCCAGTACTTC. It yields the protein CASSEGLAGYQETQYF.

In the case of this clonotype: Because the CDR3 is missing its conserved closing phenylalanine or tryptophan, this is likely a read error. The chain employs TRBV7-2 and TRBJ2-2; D remains ambiguous. The CDR3 length is 13 residues. Per the germline V gene, CDR1 is SGHTA and CDR2 is FQGNSA. Trimming removed 1 base at V and 7 bases at J, with 7 bases between. The chain's CDR3 is CASSLVGSGELFS. DNA of the CDR3: TGTGCCAGCAGCTTAGTGGGAAGCGGGGAGCTGTTTTCT.

This clonotype is medium-sized (0.01 to 0.1%). The chain combines TRBV27 with TRBJ2-7; maybe TRBD1 (5 bases). This CDR3 is 15 amino acids long. Germline CDR1 and CDR2: MNHEY and SMNVEV (reference sequence). With 1 base removed from V and 0 bases from J, the gap between germline ends came to 10 bases. Written as DNA, the CDR3 is TGTGCCAGCAGTTTATTGTCAGGGCTCTCCTACGAGCAGTACTTC. Amino acid sequence: CASSLLSGLSYEQYF.

This clonotype counts as large. The V call is TRBV5-5, the J call TRBJ2-7; D remains ambiguous. The CDR3 covers 12 residues. V was cut by 4 bases and J by 7 bases, with 12 bases left in between. Germline values: CDR1 SGHKS, CDR2 YYEKEE (reference sequence). The CDR3: CASSGDDDEQYF. CDR3 nucleotides: TGTGCCAGCAGCGGTGATGACGATGAGCAGTACTTC.

This clonotype is medium-sized (0.01 to 0.1%). The junction shows a germline mismatch at one end, possibly a read error. The chain links TRBV18 to TRBJ2-1; TRBD1 might be the D (6 bases). The germline V gene encodes CDR1 KGHSH and CDR2 LQKENI. The CDR3 runs 14 residues. The CDR3 DNA sequence: TGTGCCAGCCCACCTACAGGGTACTACAATGAGCAGTTCTTC. Its protein product is CASPPTGYYNEQFF.

This clonotype was picked up a small number of times. This chain links TRBV20-1 with TRBJ1-1, with 7 bases identical to TRBD1. This CDR3 contains 13 residues. Trimming at V came to 5 bases and at J to 0 bases, leaving 3 bases not matched to a gene. Germline V gene lookup returns CDR1 DFQATT and CDR2 SNEGSKA (reference sequence). The CDR3 DNA follows: TGCAGTGCTCGGACAGGCTTGAACACTGAAGCTTTCTTT. Translation: CSARTGLNTEAFF.

This clonotype is large within its sample. V and J are TRBV7-2 and TRBJ1-1; D unclear. The germline V gene has CDR1 SGHTA and CDR2 FQGNSA. Trimming took 3 bases from V and 5 from J, leaving 13 bases between them. This CDR3 spans 14 amino acids. The CDR3 DNA reads TGTGCCAGCAGCTTCCTCGAATCAGGTACTGAAGCTTTCTTT. Amino acid sequence: CASSFLESGTEAFF.

In its sample, this clonotype ranks as large. This CDR3 is CASSFGGLEGNEQFF. The CDR3 DNA reads TGTGCCAGCAGTTTTGGGGGACTAGAAGGAAATGAGCAGTTCTTC. This chain uses TRBV27 with TRBJ2-1; TRBD2 matches at 8 bases. Looked up from germline, CDR1 is MNHEY and CDR2 is SMNVEV (reference sequence). Trimming cost V 3 bases and J 7 bases; bases outside gene matches: 8. This CDR3 is built from 15 residues.

This clonotype is categorized as large. This rearrangement joins TRBV28 to TRBJ2-3, with 11 bases aligning to TRBD2. Trimming removed 3 bases from V and 1 base from J; junction bases left unmatched: 6. Germline values: CDR1 MDHEN, CDR2 SYDVKM. CDR3 length: 17 residues. CDR3 amino acids: CASSFPGTSGRTDTQYF. CDR3 DNA: TGTGCCAGCAGTTTCCCGGGGACTAGCGGCCGCACAGATACGCAGTATTTT. Filled out from reference TRBV28 and TRBJ2-3, the complete variable domain reads DVKVTQSSRYLVKRTGEKVFLECVQDMDHENMFWYRQDPGLGLRLIYFSYDVKMKEKGDIPEGYSVSREKKERFSLILESASTNQTSMYLCASSFPGTSGRTDTQYFGPGTRLTVL.

This clonotype ranks as large. V and J are TRBV19 and TRBJ2-7, with D perhaps TRBD2 (5 bases). Trimming shortened V by 7 bases and J by 2 bases, and 21 bases separated the two germline ends. CDR1 and CDR2 from the germline V gene are LNHDA and SQIVND (reference sequence). The CDR3 covers 16 residues. The CDR3 sequence is CASNIPETAATYEQYF. In nucleotides, the CDR3 is TGTGCCAGTAACATCCCCGAAACAGCGGCAACCTACGAGCAGTACTTC.

CDR3: CASSLEAGGFGEQYF. In DNA, the CDR3 is TGTGCCAGCAGTTTAGAAGCGGGGGGATTCGGCGAGCAGTACTTC. This chain connects TRBV28 to TRBJ2-7, with 9 nucleotides matching TRBD2. V lost 2 bases, J lost 6 bases, and 8 bases stayed unmatched. Germline CDR1 is MDHEN and CDR2 is SYDVKM. The length of the CDR3 is 15 residues.

Judged by abundance, this clonotype is large. The V and J genes are TRBV5-4 and TRBJ2-1; TRBD1 might be the D (6 bases). Deletions cut 0 bases from V and 7 bases from J, with 14 bases between. The germline V gene has CDR1 SGHNT and CDR2 YYREEE (reference sequence). The CDR3 is 15 residues long. CDR3 DNA sequence: TGTGCCAGCAGCTTGGCCCAGGGGCTAAGAAATGAGCAGTTCTTC. Residues: CASSLAQGLRNEQFF.

The chain uses TRBV2 and TRBJ2-3, with 11 bases aligning to TRBD2. The V gene end was trimmed by 6 bases and the J gene end by 10 bases; junction bases not matched to a gene: 15. Germline CDR1 reads SNHLY; CDR2 reads FYNNEI. The CDR3 runs to 16 residues. The CDR3 is CASSTSTSGAEDAQYF. The DNA of the CDR3 is TGTGCCAGCAGCACTTCGACTAGCGGGGCGGAAGACGCGCAGTATTTT.

Judged by abundance, this clonotype is medium-sized. The genes are TRBV6-5 and TRBJ2-7; D is unresolved. CDR1 and CDR2 (germline): MNHEY, SVGAGI. V was trimmed by 8 bases and J by 4 bases, leaving 9 bases between them. This CDR3 spans 11 amino acids. The CDR3 nucleotides read TGTGCCAGCTCTGCTGGATACGAGCAGTACTTC. Translation: CASSAGYEQYF.

In its sample, this clonotype was seen once. Because the CDR3 is missing its conserved closing phenylalanine or tryptophan, this is likely a read error. The DNA is omitted, as the CDR3 cannot be located on it reliably, and the CDR3 follows TCRdb's listing. CDR3 amino acids: CSARGPSGRTPNEQLL. The chain is built from TRBV20-1 and TRBJ2-1; the DNA was not compared with TRBD2, the D call given in the table. The CDR3 has 16 residues if both end residues are counted. Per the germline V gene, CDR1 is DFQATT and CDR2 is SNEGSKA (reference sequence).

In its sample, this clonotype is medium-sized. The chain recombines TRBV25-1 with TRBJ2-7; D is possibly TRBD1 or TRBD2 (6 bases each). Germline assignment: CDR1 MGHDK and CDR2 SYGVNS. The V and J ends lost 5 bases and 5 bases respectively, with 19 bases between them. The CDR3 runs 15 residues. As DNA, the CDR3 is TGTGCCAGCAGTAAGGGGGTGGAGGGAATGGACGAGCAGTACTTC. Its protein is CASSKGVEGMDEQYF.

By share, this clonotype ranks as hyperexpanded. This rearrangement joins TRBV25-1 to TRBJ2-7; D is possibly TRBD2 (5 bases). The V gene lost 5 bases and the J gene lost 5 bases, with 16 bases spanning the gap. Germline V gene sequence: CDR1 MGHDK, CDR2 SYGVNS. This CDR3 contains 14 residues. The DNA for the CDR3 is TGTGCCAGCAGTTCAAGGAGAGGGAACAACGAGCAGTACTTC. Its translation is CASSSRRGNNEQYF.